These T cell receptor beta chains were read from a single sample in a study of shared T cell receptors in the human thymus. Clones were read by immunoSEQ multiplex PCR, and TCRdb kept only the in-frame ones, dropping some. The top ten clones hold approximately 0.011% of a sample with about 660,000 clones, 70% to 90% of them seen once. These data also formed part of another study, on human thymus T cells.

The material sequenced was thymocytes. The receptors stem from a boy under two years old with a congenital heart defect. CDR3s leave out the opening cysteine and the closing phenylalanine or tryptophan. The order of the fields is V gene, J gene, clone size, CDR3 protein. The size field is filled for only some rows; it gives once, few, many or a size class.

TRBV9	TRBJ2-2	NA	ASSGTLPMDSLFTDVSNTGELF
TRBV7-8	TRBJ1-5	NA	ASSPPRHALRPQH
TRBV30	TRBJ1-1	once	AWSVSQGAEAF
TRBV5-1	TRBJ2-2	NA	ASSFSSTGELF
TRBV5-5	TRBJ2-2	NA	ASSLGALASHTGELF
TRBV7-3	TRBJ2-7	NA	ASRSTRRGYYEQY
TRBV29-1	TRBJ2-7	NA	SVEFPGLAGGFRYEQY
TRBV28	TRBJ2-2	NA	ATKGAGGAGELF
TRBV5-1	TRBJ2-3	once	ASSPRASASTDTQY
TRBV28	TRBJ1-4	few	ASSPAQATNEKLF
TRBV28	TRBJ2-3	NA	ASSSTQGPPSTDTQY
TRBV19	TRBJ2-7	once	ATHRQGTYEQY
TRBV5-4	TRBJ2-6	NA	ASSSEGGGANVLT
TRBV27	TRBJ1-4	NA	ASKPPGNEKLF
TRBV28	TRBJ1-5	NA	ASTPTGDQPQH
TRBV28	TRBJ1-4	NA	ASSPRGESMF
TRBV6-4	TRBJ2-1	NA	ASARGNEQF
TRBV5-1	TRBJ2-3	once	ASSPDRDRGPTRGRTDTQY
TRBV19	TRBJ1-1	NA	ASKYSSNTEAF
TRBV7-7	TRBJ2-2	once	ASSLALAGGRITGELF
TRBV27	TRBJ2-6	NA	ASSPMTGVVFGANVLT
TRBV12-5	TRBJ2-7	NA	ASGSGTREGHEQY
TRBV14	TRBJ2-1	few	ASSQVIEQF
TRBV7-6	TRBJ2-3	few	ASSLILTDTQY
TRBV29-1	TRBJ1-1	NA	SVEWWGRGGDTEAF
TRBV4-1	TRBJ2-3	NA	ASSQRVQRETTDTQY
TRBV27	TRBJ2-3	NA	ASSLSATGFTDTQY
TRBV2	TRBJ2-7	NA	ASGAGRSYEQY
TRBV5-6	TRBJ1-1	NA	ASSRLEYLNTEAF
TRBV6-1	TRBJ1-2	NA	ASRKGTANYGYT
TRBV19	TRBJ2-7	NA	ASSRGVPSGEQY
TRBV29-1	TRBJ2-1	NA	SVEDTRSAGGVNEQF
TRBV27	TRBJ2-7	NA	ASRPAGGAYEQY
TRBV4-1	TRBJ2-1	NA	ASSWEGVTL
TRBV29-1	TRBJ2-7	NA	SVEDGQGYEQY
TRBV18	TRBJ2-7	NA	ASSPVTRSAPYEQY
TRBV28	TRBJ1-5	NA	ASSEPGQGLTHNQPQH
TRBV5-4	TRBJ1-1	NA	ASSVRTGGEAF
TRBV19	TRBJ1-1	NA	ASSIRSGGPFTEAF
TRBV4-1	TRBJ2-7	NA	ASSRGQGGEQY
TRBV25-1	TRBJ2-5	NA	ASSGRGRGKETQY
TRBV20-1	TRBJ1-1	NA	SAARTEAF
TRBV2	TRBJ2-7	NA	ASRPGTGSYEQY
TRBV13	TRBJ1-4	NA	ASSLFGALNEKLF
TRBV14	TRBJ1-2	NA	ASSRIGGVGLGT
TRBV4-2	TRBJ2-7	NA	ASSPSGQGCTHEQY
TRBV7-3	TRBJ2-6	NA	ASSPQGLAGPGANVLT
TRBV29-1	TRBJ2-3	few	SVAKEGAGDTQY
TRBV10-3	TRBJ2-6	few	AISARGDPSGANVLT
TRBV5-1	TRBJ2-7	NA	ASSFGGPYEQY
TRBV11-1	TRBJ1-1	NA	ASSRGNMRSEAF
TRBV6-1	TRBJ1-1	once	ASNGQGAIEAF
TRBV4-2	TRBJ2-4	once	ASSGRGAKNIQY
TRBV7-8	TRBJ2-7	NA	ASSPQLAGAYLTYEQY